Sequencing of this T cell receptor beta chain was carried out in a study of T-cell reconstitution after alpha-beta-depleted transplantation in children. Findings and caveats of the study: Where alpha-beta T cells came from about two months after transplant was reportedly several hundred expanded graft clones.

From germline, CDR1 is SSHAT and CDR2 FNYEAQ (reference sequence). This CDR3 is built from 14 residues. Trimming took 1 base from V and 5 from J; bases not matched to a gene: 4. The sample holds many counts of this clonotype. Antigen specificity is unknown. Preparation of the TCRbeta library involved a method that used unique molecular identifiers. TCRdb passed the PCR reads through MiXCR, listing each CDR3 protein once. The sample has 450,000 to 600,000 distinct CDR3 sequences; over 9.5% are singletons. The sample consisted of PBMCs, taken before TCRalphabeta/CD19-depleted stem cell transplant. V gene TRBV7-7 combines with J gene TRBJ2-5; 7 nucleotides line up with TRBD2. The receptor was derived from a child aged 2-9 years with inherited bone marrow failure, due to receive a stem cell transplant. The CDR3: CASSLGVGGETQYF. DNA of the CDR3: TGTGCCAGCAGCTTAGGTGTGGGGGGGGAGACCCAGTACTTC.